This T cell receptor beta chain was found in a study of Graves' ophthalmopathy and Graves' hyperthyroidism. Findings and caveats of the study: Ophthalmopathy versus stable hyperthyroidism: 13-signature model gave less than 90% sensitivity, 75% to 83% specificity.

This clonotype was counted at least ten times. Its antigen is currently unknown. For repertoire sequencing, the TCR beta CDR3 regions were amplified from RNA transcripts. Amplification began with first-round RT-PCR using HTBI primers, then second-round multiplex PCR was performed. TCRdb reprocessed the multiplex PCR reads via MiXCR and lists one record per CDR3 protein. This table has 200,000 to 250,000 distinct CDR3 sequences, under 25% appearing once. The CDR3 length is 12 residues. V lost 5 bases and J lost 7, with 8 bases in between. CDR1 is SGHAT and CDR2 is FQNNGV in the germline V gene. It was on clinical symptoms, serum thyroxine, TRAb, thyroid ultrasound and orbital computed tomography that diagnosis relied.

The sequenced sample consisted of peripheral blood. This rearrangement joins TRBV11-2 to TRBJ2-2; no reliable D call. The sequence derives from a woman in her forties or fifties with Graves' ophthalmopathy. CDR3 protein: CASSGWGGELFF. The CDR3 DNA follows: TGTGCCAGCAGCGGCTGGGGCGGGGAGCTGTTTTTT. Full variable domain (remainder filled in from reference TRBV11-2 and TRBJ2-2): EAGVAQSPRYKIIEKRQSVAFWCNPISGHATLYWYQQILGQGPKLLIQFQNNGVVDDSQLPKDRFSAERLKGVDSTLKIQPAKLEDSAVYLCASSGWGGELFFGEGSRLTVL.